Given below is one T cell receptor (beta chain) in context. Which cohort a participant joined came from the clinical history participants gave. V was trimmed by 4 bases and J by 2 bases, leaving 7 bases between them. This CDR3 has 13 amino acids. These data are taken from a study of blood T cell repertoires in COVID-19. Per the study methods: Reference gene primer amplification gave estimated nucleated cell counts. TCRdb's table, derived via immunoSEQ multiplex PCR, lists solely in-frame clones and lacks some. The DNA was the basis for D and trimming; V, J and clone size are from that table. The sample records 150,000 to 200,000 clones, 65% to 85% being singletons.

The origin of this receptor is a woman aged 25 to 39 who had been exposed to COVID-19. This chain joins TRBV12-3 or TRBV12-4 and TRBJ2-3; D may be TRBD1 (5 bases). The sequencing input was PBMCs or T cells enriched from blood (not recorded which). CDR3 sequence: CASSSGSTDTQYF. The DNA of the CDR3 is TGTGCCAGCAGTTCAGGGTCCACAGATACGCAGTATTTT.